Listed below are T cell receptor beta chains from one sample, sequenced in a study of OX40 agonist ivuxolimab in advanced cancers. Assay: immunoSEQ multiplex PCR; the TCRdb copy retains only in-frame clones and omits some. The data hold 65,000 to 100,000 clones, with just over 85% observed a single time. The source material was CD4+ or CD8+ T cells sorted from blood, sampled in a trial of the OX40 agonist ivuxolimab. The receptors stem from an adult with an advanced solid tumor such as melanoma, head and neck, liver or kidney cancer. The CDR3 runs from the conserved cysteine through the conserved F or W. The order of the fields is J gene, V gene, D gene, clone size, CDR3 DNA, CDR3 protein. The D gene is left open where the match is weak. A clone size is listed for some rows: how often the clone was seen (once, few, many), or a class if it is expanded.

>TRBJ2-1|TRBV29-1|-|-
TGCAGCGTTCGTCGGCACAATGAGCAGTTCTTC
CSVRRHNEQFF
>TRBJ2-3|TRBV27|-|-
TGTGCCAGCCGAGGACTGGGCGGATCTTTCGATACGCAGTATTTT
CASRGLGGSFDTQYF
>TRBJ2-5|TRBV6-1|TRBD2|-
TGTGCCAGCAGCTCCGGGACTAGCGGGAAAGAGACCCAGTACTTC
CASSSGTSGKETQYF
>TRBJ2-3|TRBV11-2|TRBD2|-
TGTGCCAGCAGCCTCCTGCGGGGAGGGAGCACAGATACGCAGTATTTT
CASSLLRGGSTDTQYF
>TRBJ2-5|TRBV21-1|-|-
TGTGCCAGCTCCCCTAGCGGGAGTTGGTTGCAGACCCAGTACTTC
CASSPSGSWLQTQYF
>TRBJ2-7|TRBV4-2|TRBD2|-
TGTGCCAGCAGCCAAGAACCCCCTAGCGGGGGCAAGGGCGAGCAGTACTTC
CASSQEPPSGGKGEQYF
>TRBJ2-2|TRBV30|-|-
TGTGCCTGGAGTGCGGTCGGACTGAACACCGGGGAGCTGTTTTTT
CAWSAVGLNTGELFF
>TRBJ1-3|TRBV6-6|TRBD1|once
TGTGCCAGCTTCCAGGGGGCTGGAAACACCATATATTTT
CASFQGAGNTIYF
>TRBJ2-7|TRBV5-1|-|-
TGCGCCAGCAGCTTGGCATCAGGGCCCTACGAGCAGTACTTC
CASSLASGPYEQYF
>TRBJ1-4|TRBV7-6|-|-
TGTGCCAGCAGCTTTGGTGGGGCCCATGAAAAACTGTTTTTT
CASSFGGAHEKLFF
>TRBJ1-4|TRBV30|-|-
TGTGCCTGGAGTGCCGGGATCATTAATGAAAAACTGTTTTTT
CAWSAGIINEKLFF
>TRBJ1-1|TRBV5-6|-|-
TGTGCCAGCAGCTTCAGGGAACGGATGAACACTGAAGCTTTCTTT
CASSFRERMNTEAFF
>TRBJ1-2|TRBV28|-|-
TGTGCCAGCAGTTTAGTCACACGTCCGTATGGCTACACCTTC
CASSLVTRPYGYTF